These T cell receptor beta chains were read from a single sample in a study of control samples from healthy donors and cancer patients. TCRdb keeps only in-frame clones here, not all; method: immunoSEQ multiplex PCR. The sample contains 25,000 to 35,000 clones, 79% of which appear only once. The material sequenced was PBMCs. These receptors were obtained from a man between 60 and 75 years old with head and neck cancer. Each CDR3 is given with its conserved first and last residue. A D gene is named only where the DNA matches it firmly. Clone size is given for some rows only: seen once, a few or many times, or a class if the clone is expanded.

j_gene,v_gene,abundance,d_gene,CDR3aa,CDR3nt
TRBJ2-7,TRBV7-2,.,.,CASSSRTKIYEQYF,TGTGCCAGCAGCTCAAGGACGAAGATCTACGAGCAGTACTTC
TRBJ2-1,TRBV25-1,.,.,CASSSSMGDFSNNEQFF,TGTGCCAGCAGTTCATCAATGGGGGACTTCAGTAACAATGAGCAGTTCTTC
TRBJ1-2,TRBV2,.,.,CASSEDRANYGYTF,TGTGCCAGCAGTGAAGATCGAGCTAACTATGGCTACACCTTC
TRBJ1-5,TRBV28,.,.,CASSFTGGLNQPQHF,TGTGCCAGCAGTTTCACTGGGGGGCTCAATCAGCCCCAGCATTTT
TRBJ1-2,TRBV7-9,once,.,CASSQDTSNPDGYTF,TGTGCCAGCAGCCAAGATACCTCGAATCCGGATGGCTACACCTTC
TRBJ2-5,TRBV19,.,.,CASSFRSETQYF,TGTGCCAGTAGCTTTCGATCAGAGACCCAGTACTTC
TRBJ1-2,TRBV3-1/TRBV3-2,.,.,CASSQESGGSGYTF,TGTGCCAGCAGCCAAGAATCAGGAGGGTCCGGCTACACCTTC
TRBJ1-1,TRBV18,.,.,CASSPQDGSAEAFF,TGTGCCAGCTCACCACAGGACGGGTCCGCTGAAGCTTTCTTT
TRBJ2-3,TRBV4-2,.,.,CASSQEGGTDTQYF,TGTGCCAGCAGCCAAGAGGGGGGCACAGATACGCAGTATTTT
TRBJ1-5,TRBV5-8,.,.,CASSERVAGNQPQHF,TGTGCCAGCAGCGAGCGAGTGGCAGGCAATCAGCCCCAGCATTTT
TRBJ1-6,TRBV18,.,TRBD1,CASSSLRQGMSSYNSPLHF,TGTGCCAGCTCATCACTCCGACAGGGCATGAGCTCCTATAATTCACCCCTCCACTTT
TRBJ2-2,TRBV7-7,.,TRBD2,CASSLGGGGVSTGELFF,TGTGCCAGCAGCTTAGGGGGCGGGGGAGTTTCCACCGGGGAGCTGTTTTTT
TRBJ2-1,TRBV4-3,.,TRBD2,CASSQDSTSGAGNEQFF,TGCGCCAGCAGCCAAGATTCGACTAGCGGAGCAGGGAATGAGCAGTTCTTC
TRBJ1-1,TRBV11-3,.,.,CASSPSFGNTEAFF,TGTGCCAGCAGCCCCAGTTTTGGGAACACTGAAGCTTTCTTT
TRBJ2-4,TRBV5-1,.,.,CASSLEDVDIQYF,TGCGCCAGCAGCTTGGAGGATGTGGACATTCAGTACTTC
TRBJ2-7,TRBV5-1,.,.,CASRNSPDPLYEQYF,TGCGCCAGCAGGAACAGCCCAGATCCACTCTACGAGCAGTACTTC
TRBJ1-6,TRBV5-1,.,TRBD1,CASSLEPGGASNSPLHF,TGCGCCAGCAGCTTAGAGCCAGGGGGTGCGAGTAATTCACCCCTCCACTTT
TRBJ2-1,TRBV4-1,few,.,CASSQGPAGSEEQFF,TGCGCCAGCAGCCAAGGCCCGGCGGGATCTGAAGAGCAGTTCTTC
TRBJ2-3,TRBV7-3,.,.,CASSLSARGGDTDTQYF,TGTGCCAGCAGCTTATCTGCGCGGGGCGGGGATACAGATACGCAGTATTTT
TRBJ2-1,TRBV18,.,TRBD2,CASSSPGLAAPSREQFF,TGTGCCAGCTCATCACCGGGACTAGCGGCCCCCAGCAGGGAGCAGTTCTTC
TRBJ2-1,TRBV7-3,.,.,CASSLRPGSGVNNEQFF,TGTGCCAGCAGCTTACGCCCCGGTTCGGGAGTAAACAATGAGCAGTTCTTC
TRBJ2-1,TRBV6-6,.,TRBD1,CASSTRTGGFNEQFF,TGTGCCAGCAGTACTAGGACAGGGGGCTTCAATGAGCAGTTCTTC
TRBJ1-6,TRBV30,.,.,CASHRANSPLHF,TGTGCCTCCCACAGGGCAAATTCACCCCTCCACTTT
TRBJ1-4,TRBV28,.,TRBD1,CASSGQGAEKLFF,TGTGCCAGCTCGGGACAGGGGGCTGAAAAACTGTTTTTT
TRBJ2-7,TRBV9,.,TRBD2,CASTPGLAPEYEQYF,TGTGCCAGCACCCCGGGACTAGCGCCCGAATACGAGCAGTACTTC
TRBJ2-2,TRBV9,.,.,CASSARLWGELFF,TGTGCCAGCAGCGCGCGCCTCTGGGGGGAGCTGTTTTTT
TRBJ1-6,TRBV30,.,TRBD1,CAWSPRRRGVRLHF,TGTGCCTGGAGCCCCCGACGCAGGGGGGTTCGCCTCCACTTT
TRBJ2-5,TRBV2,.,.,CAGGKETQYF,TGTGCAGGGGGGAAAGAGACCCAGTACTTC
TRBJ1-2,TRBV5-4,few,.,CASSFGTESNYGYTF,TGTGCCAGCAGCTTTGGGACGGAATCTAACTATGGCTACACCTTC
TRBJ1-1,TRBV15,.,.,CATSRDTTEAFF,TGTGCCACCAGCAGAGATACCACTGAAGCTTTCTTT
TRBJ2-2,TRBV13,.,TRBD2,CASSLGGLAGGNTGELFF,TGTGCCAGCAGCTTAGGGGGACTAGCGGGAGGGAACACCGGGGAGCTGTTTTTT
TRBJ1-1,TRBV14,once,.,CASSHMTRGQAFF,TGTGCCAGCAGCCACATGACCAGAGGCCAAGCTTTCTTT
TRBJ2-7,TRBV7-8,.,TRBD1,CASSPGTALQQYF,TGTGCCAGCAGCCCAGGGACAGCCCTACAGCAGTACTTC
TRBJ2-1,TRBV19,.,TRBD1,CASRAGTASYNEQFF,TGTGCCAGTAGAGCCGGGACAGCCTCCTACAATGAGCAGTTCTTC
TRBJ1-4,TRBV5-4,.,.,CASSMVGEKLFF,TGTGCCAGCAGCATGGTGGGTGAAAAACTGTTTTTT
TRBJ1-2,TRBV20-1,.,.,CSARRDRGYTF,TGCAGTGCCCGCAGGGACCGGGGCTACACCTTC
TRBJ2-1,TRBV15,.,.,CATRVPHNEQFF,TGTGCCACCAGAGTACCCCACAATGAGCAGTTCTTC
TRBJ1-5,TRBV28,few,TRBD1,CASTQQGAGNQPQHF,TGTGCCAGCACCCAACAGGGGGCAGGCAATCAGCCCCAGCATTTT
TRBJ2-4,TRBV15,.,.,CATSRVTQGKNIQYF,TGTGCCACCAGCAGAGTGACACAGGGCAAAAACATTCAGTACTTC
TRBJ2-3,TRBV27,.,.,CASTLRFTGSPDTQYF,TGTGCCAGCACGCTTCGCTTCACAGGGTCCCCAGATACGCAGTATTTT
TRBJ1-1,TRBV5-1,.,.,CASRPSGTVNTEAFF,TGCGCCAGCAGACCGAGCGGGACGGTTAACACTGAAGCTTTCTTT
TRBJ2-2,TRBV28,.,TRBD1,CASRDRGITDTGELFF,TGTGCCAGCAGGGACAGGGGTATAACGGACACCGGGGAGCTGTTTTTT
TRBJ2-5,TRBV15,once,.,CATSRDPQGLGFQETQYF,TGTGCCACCAGCAGAGATCCCCAGGGTTTGGGCTTCCAAGAGACCCAGTACTTC
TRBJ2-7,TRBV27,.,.,CASSLFSWADSYEQYF,TGTGCCAGCAGTTTATTCTCCTGGGCAGACTCCTACGAGCAGTACTTC
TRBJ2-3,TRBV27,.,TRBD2,CASRRTDKSGIASDTQYF,TGTGCCAGCAGGCGAACGGACAAAAGCGGGATTGCGTCAGATACGCAGTATTTT
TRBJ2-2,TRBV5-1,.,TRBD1,CASSLERTGGSNTGELFF,TGCGCCAGCAGCTTGGAAAGGACAGGGGGTTCGAACACCGGGGAGCTGTTTTTT
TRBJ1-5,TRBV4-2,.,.,CASSQGWAGNQPQHF,TGTGCCAGCAGCCAAGGGTGGGCGGGCAATCAGCCCCAGCATTTT
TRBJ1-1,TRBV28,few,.,CASIARTNTEAFF,TGTGCCAGCATCGCCAGGACGAACACTGAAGCTTTCTTT
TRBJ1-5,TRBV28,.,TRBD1,CASRLGGGNQPQHF,TGTGCCAGCAGACTAGGGGGCGGCAATCAGCCCCAGCATTTT
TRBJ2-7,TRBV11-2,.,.,CASSSGYEQYF,TGTGCCAGCAGCTCCGGGTACGAGCAGTACTTC
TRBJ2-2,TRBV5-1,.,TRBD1,CASTESGTAGELFF,TGCGCCAGCACCGAATCGGGGACAGCCGGGGAGCTGTTTTTT
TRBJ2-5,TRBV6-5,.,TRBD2,CASSYPGRQETQYF,TGTGCCAGCAGTTACCCCGGGAGGCAAGAGACCCAGTACTTC
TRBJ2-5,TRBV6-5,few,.,CASSYGVGQETQYF,TGTGCCAGCAGTTACGGGGTGGGTCAAGAGACCCAGTACTTC
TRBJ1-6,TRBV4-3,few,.,CASSQERPGVYNSPLHF,TGCGCCAGCAGCCAAGAAAGGCCAGGGGTTTATAATTCACCCCTCCACTTT
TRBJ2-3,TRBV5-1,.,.,CASSLEGVQKSTDTQYF,TGCGCCAGCAGCCTCGAAGGAGTACAGAAAAGCACAGATACGCAGTATTTT